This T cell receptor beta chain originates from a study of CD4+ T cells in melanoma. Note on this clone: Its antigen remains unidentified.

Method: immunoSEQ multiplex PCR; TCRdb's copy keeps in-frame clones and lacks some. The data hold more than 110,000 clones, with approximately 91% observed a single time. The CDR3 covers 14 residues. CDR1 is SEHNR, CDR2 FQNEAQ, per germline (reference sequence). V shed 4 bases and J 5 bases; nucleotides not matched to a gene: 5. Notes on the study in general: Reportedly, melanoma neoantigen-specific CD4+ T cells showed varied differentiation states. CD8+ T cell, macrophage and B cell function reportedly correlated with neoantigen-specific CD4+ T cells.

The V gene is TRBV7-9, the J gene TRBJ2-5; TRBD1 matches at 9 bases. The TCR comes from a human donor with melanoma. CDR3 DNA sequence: TGTGCCAGCAGCTCCGGGGACAGGGCTGAGACCCAGTACTTC. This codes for CASSSGDRAETQYF.